Described below is a single T cell receptor beta chain sequence and its context. Its specific antigen is unknown. Qualities for individual bases were not recorded, and no much larger clone is one base off. Including cysteine and phenylalanine, the CDR3 has 12 amino acids. Just CDR3 DNA is preserved here, 36 bases in frame from base 1. CDR1 and CDR2, per the germline V gene, are SQVTM and ANQGSEA. The germline V and J ends show losses of 6 bases and 0 bases respectively, and no gene match explains 1 base of the junction. The data originate from a study of T cell repertoires in ileal Crohn's disease (dated by TCRdb to the late 2010s). As for the study more broadly: The median duration of disease was roughly 8.2 years, and at the time of surgery around 35% of patients were active smokers. A Rutgeerts score above i0 was used to define endoscopic postoperative recurrence. M6 samples were neoterminal ileum biopsies taken at postoperative colonoscopy. Roughly half of the patients were given postoperative therapy, with around 20 on anti-TNF agents and 10 to 12 on thiopurines. TCR repertoire analysis was performed in a few dozen Crohn's disease patients drawn from a prospective multicentre cohort. The study was conducted in parallel with a multicentre cohort built to find predictors of early endoscopic recurrence after ileocolonic resection. Surgery was performed for a complication in all patients, with stricturing disease in roughly 60% and penetrating disease in approximately 40%. A total of roughly 170 mucosal samples from approximately 57 patients were sequenced, collected from several sites on the surgical specimen and at postoperative endoscopy. Broader findings and caveats from the paper: Postoperative endoscopy timing varied within the first year after surgery, with a median delay of roughly seven months. Only a subgroup of patients, of unstated size, had mucosal CD4 and CD8 T cells sorted and sequenced. Sorted CD8 T cells carried more high-frequency clones than CD4 T cells, suggesting mucosal expansions were mainly CD8. Endoscopic recurrence was linked to a higher percentage of high-frequency clones at surgery, and recurrence occurred in every patient whose clonality exceeded 26.8% (18/57). Patients who were active smokers at surgery had a significantly higher proportion of clonal expansions than non-smokers (around 24% vs 18%, p=0.02).

Roughly 0.55 micrograms of biopsy DNA per sample were submitted for commercial TCRB immunosequencing. CDR3 regions were amplified from genomic DNA by Adaptive Biotechnology using a two-step, amplification bias-controlled multiplex PCR. The first PCR used primers for every V and J gene segment; the second PCR added barcodes and Illumina adapters. CDR3 libraries were sequenced using an Illumina instrument. The paper's data handling went like this. Vendor-provided pipelines were combined with custom analysis of raw data in R/Bioconductor under R version 3.3.0. Clonality, ranging from 0 to 1, was calculated as the inverse of the normalised Shannon entropy of all productive clones. High-frequency clones were defined as the share of the repertoire occupied by the top 100 clones, with only clones passing a 95% confidence test being retained. Overlap between samples was measured with the Morisita-Horn index, while repertoire diversity was measured with the Simpson index. In its TCRdb copy, this immuneACCESS table keeps in-frame sequences only and misses some clones. Where compared with another copy, unresolved V genes explain less than half of these, and the others have no known cause. V and J calls and clone size are as listed in that table; D and trimming were resolved from the DNA. The sample table records 15,000 to 20,000 clones; around 70% of these occur just once. Around 4% of the sample is held by the ten biggest clonotypes.

The sample's time point label is to be understood as: neoterminal ileum biopsy at postoperative endoscopy, about 6 months after surgery. To be eligible, patients had to be adults with ileal or ileocolonic Crohn's disease and an indication for ileocolonic resection. Before DNA extraction, whole ileal mucosal biopsies were kept frozen at -80 degrees C. Genomic DNA was isolated from frozen whole biopsies using a TRizol-based method, and the DNA was quantified with a NanoDrop 2000 spectrophotometer. The sequence derives from an adult with Crohn's disease. The chain is made from TRBV29-1 and TRBJ2-7; the junction holds 8 bases that match TRBD1. Material: ileal tissue. The nucleotide sequence is given as TGCAGCGTGGGACAGGACTCCTACGAGCAGTACTTC. It translates to CSVGQDSYEQYF.